This T cell receptor beta chain was identified in a study of Graves' ophthalmopathy and Graves' hyperthyroidism. Investigators amplified TCR beta CDR3 regions from RNA transcripts. After a first-round RT-PCR with HTBI primers, a second-round multiplex PCR was run. MiXCR, applied by TCRdb to the multiplex PCR reads, yields one record per CDR3 protein. The table includes hundreds of thousands of distinct CDR3 sequences, about two fifths detected once. In its sample, this clonotype was seen many times. As yet, its antigen is unknown. General observations from the study: Distinction of ophthalmopathy from stable hyperthyroidism by a 13-signature model reached approximately 88% sensitivity and 75% to 84% specificity.

The germline gives CDR1 SGHRS, CDR2 YFSETQ. The ends were cut back, 4 bases at V and 0 bases at J, with 17 bases in the middle. The CDR3 contains 16 residues. The sequencing sample was made of peripheral blood. V and J are TRBV5-1 and TRBJ2-7; possible D gene TRBD2, 6 bases. The receptor was derived from an adult man with Graves' ophthalmopathy. Here the CDR3 DNA reads TGCGCCAGCAGCCTGGGGGGAGAGGGCTCCTCCTACGAGCAGTACTTC. This encodes CASSLGGEGSSYEQYF. Variable domain in full (rest from reference TRBV5-1 and TRBJ2-7): KAGVTQTPRYLIKTRGQQVTLSCSPISGHRSVSWYQQTPGQGLQFLFEYFSETQRNKGNFPGRFSGRQFSNSRSEMNVSTLELGDSALYLCASSLGGEGSSYEQYFGPGTRLTVT.